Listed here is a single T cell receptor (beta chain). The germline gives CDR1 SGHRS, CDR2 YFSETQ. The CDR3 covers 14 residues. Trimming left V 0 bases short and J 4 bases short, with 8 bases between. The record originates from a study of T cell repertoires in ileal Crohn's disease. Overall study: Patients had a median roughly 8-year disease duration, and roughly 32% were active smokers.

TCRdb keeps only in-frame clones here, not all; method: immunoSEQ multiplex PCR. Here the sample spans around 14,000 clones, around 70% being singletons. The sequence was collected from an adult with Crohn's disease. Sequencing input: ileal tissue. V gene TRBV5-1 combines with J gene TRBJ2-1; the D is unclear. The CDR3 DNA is TGCGCCAGCAGCTTGGGGGCCGTTTACAATGAGCAGTTCTTC. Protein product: CASSLGAVYNEQFF.